Listed below are T cell receptor beta chains from one sample, sequenced in a study of blood T cell repertoires in COVID-19. TCRdb's copy holds only in-frame clones and misses some; the assay was immunoSEQ multiplex PCR. The data hold about 99,000 clones, with 85% to 90% observed a single time. The sequencing sample was made of peripheral blood. The receptors were gathered from a human donor in a cohort sampled during active COVID-19. Each CDR3 is given with its conserved first and last residue. Fields, in order: D gene, CDR3 length, clone size, J gene, V gene, CDR3 protein, CDR3 DNA. D genes are given only for firm matches. Clone size is shown for a subset of rows, as once, few, many or a class of expanded clone.

D gene: .
CDR3 length: 16
clone size: .
J gene: TRBJ1-5
V gene: TRBV2
CDR3 protein: CASSEDGYGSNQPQHF
CDR3 DNA: TGTGCCAGCAGTGAAGACGGGTACGGCAGCAATCAGCCCCAGCATTTT

D gene: TRBD2
CDR3 length: 12
clone size: .
J gene: TRBJ2-1
V gene: TRBV7-8
CDR3 protein: CASSLSGRSLFF
CDR3 DNA: TGTGCCAGCAGCCTTAGCGGGAGAAGTCTGTTCTTC

D gene: TRBD2
CDR3 length: 15
clone size: .
J gene: TRBJ2-7
V gene: TRBV30
CDR3 protein: CAWSGGLAGHSEQYF
CDR3 DNA: TGTGCCTGGAGTGGTGGACTAGCGGGACACAGCGAGCAGTACTTC

D gene: TRBD1
CDR3 length: 18
clone size: .
J gene: TRBJ2-1
V gene: TRBV10-3
CDR3 protein: CAISESIPGQSINNEQFF
CDR3 DNA: TGTGCCATCAGTGAGTCGATTCCGGGACAGAGTATTAACAATGAGCAGTTCTTC

D gene: TRBD1
CDR3 length: 13
clone size: .
J gene: TRBJ1-1
V gene: TRBV27
CDR3 protein: CASSLVQGAGAFF
CDR3 DNA: TGTGCCAGCAGTTTAGTACAGGGGGCGGGAGCTTTCTTT

D gene: .
CDR3 length: 14
clone size: .
J gene: TRBJ2-5
V gene: TRBV11-2
CDR3 protein: CASSSPGSLLTQYF
CDR3 DNA: TGTGCCAGCAGCTCCCCAGGGTCCTTATTGACCCAGTACTTC

D gene: TRBD2
CDR3 length: 15
clone size: .
J gene: TRBJ2-3
V gene: TRBV3-1/TRBV3-2
CDR3 protein: CASSQGPSGGDTQYF
CDR3 DNA: TGTGCCAGCAGCCAAGGTCCGAGCGGGGGGGATACGCAGTATTTT

D gene: TRBD2
CDR3 length: 17
clone size: .
J gene: TRBJ2-2
V gene: TRBV7-3
CDR3 protein: CASSLLSGGIDTGELFF
CDR3 DNA: TGTGCCAGCAGCTTACTCAGCGGGGGGATTGACACCGGGGAGCTGTTTTTT

D gene: .
CDR3 length: 15
clone size: .
J gene: TRBJ1-4
V gene: TRBV6-5
CDR3 protein: CASSYRDPTNEKLFF
CDR3 DNA: TGTGCCAGCAGTTACCGAGATCCAACTAATGAAAAACTGTTTTTT

D gene: .
CDR3 length: 12
clone size: few
J gene: TRBJ2-7
V gene: TRBV5-4
CDR3 protein: CASSLGGPEQYF
CDR3 DNA: TGTGCCAGCAGCTTGGGAGGGCCCGAGCAGTACTTC

D gene: .
CDR3 length: 16
clone size: many
J gene: TRBJ1-6
V gene: TRBV28
CDR3 protein: CASSSLRGGFNSPLHF
CDR3 DNA: TGTGCCAGCAGTTCTCTCAGGGGTGGATTTAATTCACCCCTCCACTTT

D gene: TRBD1
CDR3 length: 15
clone size: .
J gene: TRBJ1-2
V gene: TRBV7-8
CDR3 protein: CASSLFPGTDYGYTF
CDR3 DNA: TGTGCCAGCAGCTTATTTCCCGGGACAGACTATGGCTACACCTTC

D gene: TRBD1
CDR3 length: 13
clone size: .
J gene: TRBJ1-4
V gene: TRBV2
CDR3 protein: CASTQGEGEKLFF
CDR3 DNA: TGTGCCAGTACACAGGGGGAGGGTGAAAAACTGTTTTTT

D gene: .
CDR3 length: 13
clone size: .
J gene: TRBJ1-6
V gene: TRBV7-9
CDR3 protein: CASSLGGNSPLHF
CDR3 DNA: TGTGCCAGCAGCTTGGGGGGGAATTCACCCCTCCACTTT

D gene: TRBD2
CDR3 length: 15
clone size: .
J gene: TRBJ2-7
V gene: TRBV7-2
CDR3 protein: CASSFQGSGRHEQYF
CDR3 DNA: TGTGCCAGCAGCTTTCAGGGTAGCGGGAGGCACGAGCAGTACTTC

D gene: .
CDR3 length: 14
clone size: .
J gene: TRBJ2-7
V gene: TRBV28
CDR3 protein: CASSSPSGVGGQYF
CDR3 DNA: TGTGCCAGCAGTTCCCCCTCCGGCGTAGGAGGGCAGTACTTC

D gene: TRBD1
CDR3 length: 15
clone size: .
J gene: TRBJ1-1
V gene: TRBV6-5
CDR3 protein: CASSYSEGADTEAFF
CDR3 DNA: TGTGCCAGCAGTTACTCGGAGGGGGCGGACACTGAAGCTTTCTTT

D gene: TRBD1
CDR3 length: 16
clone size: .
J gene: TRBJ1-3
V gene: TRBV11-2
CDR3 protein: CASSPGDRGSGNTIYF
CDR3 DNA: TGTGCCAGCAGCCCAGGGGACAGGGGGTCCGGAAACACCATATATTTT

D gene: TRBD1
CDR3 length: 14
clone size: .
J gene: TRBJ1-5
V gene: TRBV18
CDR3 protein: CASSLGQGVQPQHF
CDR3 DNA: TGTGCCAGCTCATTGGGACAGGGGGTTCAGCCCCAGCATTTT

D gene: .
CDR3 length: 16
clone size: .
J gene: TRBJ1-1
V gene: TRBV5-6
CDR3 protein: CASSRTYRTSSTEAFF
CDR3 DNA: TGTGCCAGCAGCCGAACCTATCGAACCTCAAGCACTGAAGCTTTCTTT

D gene: TRBD1
CDR3 length: 15
clone size: .
J gene: TRBJ2-7
V gene: TRBV11-3
CDR3 protein: CASSLWTGSSYEQYF
CDR3 DNA: TGTGCCAGCAGCTTGTGGACAGGGAGCTCCTACGAGCAGTACTTC

D gene: .
CDR3 length: 12
clone size: .
J gene: TRBJ2-6
V gene: TRBV5-6
CDR3 protein: CASGIGANVLTF
CDR3 DNA: TGTGCCAGCGGCATCGGGGCCAACGTCCTGACTTTC

D gene: TRBD1
CDR3 length: 13
clone size: .
J gene: TRBJ2-7
V gene: TRBV4-1
CDR3 protein: CASSRTRDREQYF
CDR3 DNA: TGCGCCAGCAGCCGAACCCGGGACAGGGAGCAGTACTTC

D gene: .
CDR3 length: 12
clone size: .
J gene: TRBJ2-4
V gene: TRBV15
CDR3 protein: CATSPDGDIQYF
CDR3 DNA: TGTGCCACCAGCCCGGACGGGGACATTCAGTACTTC

D gene: TRBD2
CDR3 length: 14
clone size: .
J gene: TRBJ2-7
V gene: TRBV19
CDR3 protein: CASSITSGAYEQYF
CDR3 DNA: TGTGCCAGTAGTATCACTAGCGGGGCCTACGAGCAGTACTTC

D gene: .
CDR3 length: 13
clone size: .
J gene: TRBJ1-3
V gene: TRBV5-1
CDR3 protein: CASSMDSGNTIYF
CDR3 DNA: TGCGCCAGCAGCATGGACTCGGGAAACACCATATATTTT